These 31 T cell receptor beta chains were all obtained from the same sample, sequenced in a study of tumor-infiltrating lymphocytes in primary liver carcinoma. Both blood RNA, taken from unsorted whole blood, and germline DNA were extracted. TCR beta cDNA was prepared out of approximately 470 ng total RNA by means of a constant-region primer. Employing slightly modified ARM-PCR, three nested multiplex PCR rounds were run, and these gave rise to the TCR beta libraries. A C-beta reverse primer and TRBV1-TRBV30 forward primers served in each of the first two PCR rounds, at roughly 10 cycles apiece. TCRdb processed the multiplex PCR reads anew with MiXCR; each CDR3 protein has one entry. Here the sample spans 150,000 to 200,000 distinct CDR3 sequences, 60% being singletons. Sample: peripheral blood. The source of these receptors is a man aged 40-49 years with primary liver carcinoma and hepatitis B virus infection.

This clonotype was seen a single time. This may come from a read error, since a much larger clone is one base off. The chain uses TRBV11-1 and TRBJ2-1; D is unclear. Germline loops: CDR1 SGHAT, CDR2 FQDESV (reference sequence). This CDR3 spans 12 amino acids. V was pared by 7 bases and J by 8 bases, with 12 bases between. The CDR3 here is CASTHLPHEQFF. In nucleotides, the CDR3 is TGTGCCAGCACCCATCTCCCCCATGAGCAGTTCTTC.

In this sample, this clonotype turned up many times. The CDR3 spells CASSQDRVEGDYGYTF. Written as DNA, the CDR3 is TGCGCCAGCAGCCAAGATAGAGTGGAGGGGGACTATGGCTACACCTTC. The chain uses TRBV4-1 and TRBJ1-2, with D maybe TRBD1 (6 bases). The V gene's germline CDR1 is MGHRA and CDR2 YSYEKL. The CDR3 extends over 16 amino acids. V was shortened by 0 bases and J by 3 bases, with 14 bases between the two germline ends.

This clonotype was seen a few times. V is TRBV28 and J is TRBJ2-2; the D gene is possibly TRBD2 (5 bases). With 8 bases removed from V and 5 bases from J, the gap between germline ends came to 12 bases. The CDR3 has 13 residues. The germline V gene has CDR1 MDHEN and CDR2 SYDVKM. The CDR3 DNA is TGTGCCAGCTCTAGTTGGGAGACCGGGGAGCTGTTTTTT. Translating gives CASSSWETGELFF.

The chain joins TRBV12-3 or TRBV12-4 to TRBJ1-5; the D gene is possibly TRBD1 (5 bases). The V end was cut by 4 bases, the J end by 5 bases, with 12 bases between. The CDR3 is 14 amino acids. Here the CDR3 reads CASSSRQSYQPQHF. The CDR3 nucleotides read TGTGCCAGCAGTTCGCGACAGAGCTATCAGCCCCAGCATTTT.

Only a few counts were recorded for this clonotype. V and J are TRBV5-5 and TRBJ2-7; D tentatively reads TRBD1 or TRBD2 (6 bases each). The CDR3 has 16 residues. With 4 bases removed from V and 10 bases from J, the gap between germline ends came to 27 bases. Germline CDR1 and CDR2: SGHKS and YYEKEE (reference sequence). CDR3 sequence: CASSPTRQEPLANQYF. In DNA form, the CDR3 reads TGTGCCAGCAGCCCTACTAGACAGGAACCGCTAGCGAACCAGTACTTC.

Details on this clonotype: The junction and the germline gene differ at one end; a read error may be behind it. J is TRBJ1-1 and V is TRBV6-5, with D hard to call. CDR1 and CDR2 from the germline V gene are MNHEY and SVGAGI. The CDR3 is 11 amino acids. CDR3 residues: CASIPGFEAFF. The CDR3 bases are TGTGCTAGCATTCCGGGCTTTGAAGCTTTCTTT.

In its sample, this clonotype was seen a few times. This sequence joins TRBV12-3 or TRBV12-4 and TRBJ2-1; TRBD2 is a possible D gene (6 bases). V was pared by 5 bases and J by 3 bases, with 11 bases between. The CDR3 is made up of 14 amino acids. CDR3 loop: CASSGGLLYNEQFF. CDR3 DNA sequence: TGTGCCAGCAGTGGCGGACTACTCTACAATGAGCAGTTCTTC.

This clonotype was seen a handful of times. The rearrangement joins TRBV4-1 to TRBJ2-7; a weak D match, TRBD1 (6 bases). Trimming pared 3 bases from V and 6 bases from J, leaving 15 bases between. The V gene's germline CDR1 is MGHRA and CDR2 YSYEKL. This CDR3 comprises 14 residues. The CDR3 nucleotides read TGCGCCAGCAGCCAGAGGTGGACAGCCGGCGAGCAGTACTTC. Protein product: CASSQRWTAGEQYF.

This sequence joins TRBV6-1 and TRBJ2-7; D is ambiguous. CDR3 length equals 13 residues. The V gene lost 7 bases and the J gene lost 4 bases, with 14 bases spanning the gap. Germline CDR1 and CDR2: MNHNS and SASEGT. The CDR3 region is CASNPSLSYEQYF. DNA of the CDR3: TGTGCCAGCAATCCCTCGCTATCTTACGAGCAGTACTTC.

The V and J genes are TRBV7-9 and TRBJ1-2; 8 nucleotides align to TRBD1. CDR3 length: 13 residues. Germline V gives CDR1 SEHNR, CDR2 FQNEAQ (reference sequence). The ends lost 8 bases at V and 3 bases at J; junction bases unmatched: 5. The CDR3 DNA is TGTGCCAGCGTGACAGGGGAGGACTATGGCTACACCTTC. Translation gives CASVTGEDYGYTF.

This chain uses TRBV6-1 with TRBJ2-1; D gene ambiguous. The CDR3 is 16 amino acids. CDR1 MNHNS and CDR2 SASEGT come from the germline V gene. V was cut by 8 bases and J by 5 bases, with 22 bases left in between. CDR3 in DNA: TGTGCCAGCGGTTACTCGTTGGCTAGTGGGGACAATGAGCAGTTCTTC. It translates to CASGYSLASGDNEQFF.

This clonotype was counted ten times or more. The CDR3 DNA follows: TGTGCCAGCAGCGGACGGGACGGTCCCTCTGGGGCCAACGTCCTGACTTTC. Residues: CASSGRDGPSGANVLTF. The gene calls are TRBV11-2 and TRBJ2-6; D assignment may be TRBD1 or TRBD2 (5 bases each). Trimming took 5 bases from V and 0 from J, leaving 14 bases between them. The length of the CDR3 is 17 residues. The germline V gene encodes CDR1 SGHAT and CDR2 FQNNGV. Full variable domain (remainder filled in from reference TRBV11-2 and TRBJ2-6): EAGVAQSPRYKIIEKRQSVAFWCNPISGHATLYWYQQILGQGPKLLIQFQNNGVVDDSQLPKDRFSAERLKGVDSTLKIQPAKLEDSAVYLCASSGRDGPSGANVLTFGAGSRLTVL.

The chain has TRBV12-3 or TRBV12-4 and TRBJ1-5; D unresolved. V dropped 3 bases and J dropped 6 bases, with 15 bases sitting between them. CDR3 length: 15 residues. In DNA form, the CDR3 reads TGTGCCAGCAGTTTCGTGACAACCTATGGTCAGCCCCAGCATTTT. Its translation is CASSFVTTYGQPQHF.

This chain links TRBV6-1 with TRBJ2-5; 13 bases are a match to TRBD2. There are 18 residues in the CDR3. Germline V gene data show CDR1 as MNHNS and CDR2 as SASEGT. Trimming took 0 bases from V and 2 from J; bases not matched to a gene: 6. As DNA, the CDR3 is TGTGCCAGCAGTGAAGCGAGGGGGACTAGCGGGACACAAGAGACCCAGTACTTC. Translation gives CASSEARGTSGTQETQYF.

In regard to this clonotype: One end of the junction varies from germline; a read error may be responsible. V gene TRBV4-1 combines with J gene TRBJ2-5, with 9 positions matching TRBD2. Germline V lookup: CDR1 MGHRA, CDR2 YSYEKL. The CDR3 consists of 19 residues. In DNA, the CDR3 is TGCGCCGGCAGCCCTGCGGGTTCCGGGACTAGCAACGATCAAGAGACCCAGTACTTC. It codes for CAGSPAGSGTSNDQETQYF.

The chain uses TRBV28 and TRBJ1-5; maybe TRBD1 (5 bases). CDR1 is MDHEN, CDR2 SYDVKM, per germline. With 7 bases removed from V and 6 bases from J, the gap between germline ends came to 16 bases. This CDR3 region has 14 residues. DNA for the CDR3: TGTGCCAGCACCATGGGCAGGGCTCGTCAGCCCCAGCATTTT. Translated: CASTMGRARQPQHF.

The chain recombines TRBV11-2 with TRBJ2-1; 8 nucleotides line up with TRBD2. This CDR3 has 18 residues. Germline-derived CDR1 and CDR2 are SGHAT and FQNNGV. This CDR3 reads CAGGHPLTGTSPYNEQFF. CDR3 nucleotides: TGTGCTGGCGGCCACCCCCTTACCGGGACTAGTCCCTACAATGAGCAGTTCTTC. The full variable domain, with the rest looked up from reference TRBV11-2 and TRBJ2-1, is EAGVAQSPRYKIIEKRQSVAFWCNPISGHATLYWYQQILGQGPKLLIQFQNNGVVDDSQLPKDRFSAERLKGVDSTLKIQPAKLEDSAVYLCAGGHPLTGTSPYNEQFFGPGTRLTVL.

The chain is built from TRBV29-1 and TRBJ2-3, with D possibly TRBD2 on 7 matching bases. CDR1 is SQVTM, CDR2 ANQGSEA, per germline. CDR3 length: 16 residues. The germline V and J ends were trimmed by 1 base and 2 bases, with 16 bases remaining between them. CDR3 coding DNA: TGCAGCGTTGAAGGGGATGGGCGGGGGCCCACAGATACGCAGTATTTT. It specifies CSVEGDGRGPTDTQYF.

This clonotype appeared once. In this CDR3 the conserved last residue, phenylalanine or tryptophan, is missing, so a read error is likely. The limits of the CDR3 on the DNA are not certain, so only TCRdb's listed CDR3 is given. The chain is built from TRBV11-2 and TRBJ2-1; the table assigns TRBD2, which was not confirmed against the DNA. CDR1 and CDR2 (germline): SGHAT, FQNNGV. A total of 13 residues make up the CDR3, ends included. CDR3: CASRAGPYNEQLV.

The rearrangement links TRBV7-8 to TRBJ2-3; 7 nucleotides align to TRBD1. Germline CDR1 is SGHVS and CDR2 is FQNEAQ. The CDR3 extends over 14 amino acids. V lost 5 bases, J lost 0 bases, and 2 bases stayed unmatched. The DNA for the CDR3 is TGTGCCAGCAGCCGGGACAGTAGCACAGATACGCAGTATTTT. Translation: CASSRDSSTDTQYF.

J is TRBJ2-1 and V is TRBV5-4, with TRBD2 matching over 9 bases. V lost 0 bases and J lost 10; bases outside the gene matches: 11. The CDR3 is 16 amino acids. Germline V gives CDR1 SGHNT, CDR2 YYREEE (reference sequence). The CDR3 sequence is CASSLGIAGVGFEQFF. CDR3 DNA sequence: TGTGCCAGCAGCTTGGGAATAGCGGGAGTGGGGTTCGAGCAGTTCTTC.

This clonotype was counted a few times. The rearrangement uses TRBV6-5 and TRBJ1-5, with D perhaps matching TRBD1 (6 bases). This CDR3 is built from 15 residues. V dropped 5 bases and J dropped 0 bases, with 11 bases sitting between them. Germline V lookup: CDR1 MNHEY, CDR2 SVGAGI. CDR3 nucleotides: TGTGCCAGCAGTCCGGGACACGATAGCAATCAGCCCCAGCATTTT. It encodes CASSPGHDSNQPQHF.

The rearrangement links TRBV5-6 to TRBJ2-1, with 10 bases aligning to TRBD2. Trimming cost V 2 bases and J 9 bases; bases outside gene matches: 5. Germline-derived CDR1 and CDR2 are SGHDT and YYEEEE. This CDR3 is built from 14 residues. The CDR3, as DNA: TGTGCCAGCAGCTTCCTAGCGGGAGATCGTGAGCAGTTCTTC. It translates to CASSFLAGDREQFF.

Details on this clonotype: With a much larger clone just one base away, this may be a read error. The chain employs TRBV29-1 and TRBJ2-7; D ambiguous. Per germline, CDR1 SQVTM and CDR2 ANQGSEA. There are 12 residues in the CDR3. Trimming removed 5 bases from V and 1 base from J, with 9 bases in between. For the CDR3, the DNA is TGCAGCGTTATTGGTTCTTCCTACGAGCAGTACTTC. Protein sequence: CSVIGSSYEQYF.

This chain connects TRBV11-2 to TRBJ2-7, with 8 bases matching TRBD1. With V trimmed by 2 bases and J by 7 bases, 10 bases remained unmatched. The CDR3 runs to 15 residues. Germline assignment: CDR1 SGHAT and CDR2 FQNNGV. The CDR3 nucleotides are TGTGCCAGCAGCTTACAAGGGACAGGTCTGTGGGAGCAGTACTTC. This gives the protein CASSLQGTGLWEQYF.

The chain has TRBV12-3 or TRBV12-4 and TRBJ2-7, with 8 positions matching TRBD1. V lost 5 bases, J lost 5 bases, and 8 bases stayed unmatched. The CDR3 covers 14 residues. DNA for the CDR3: TGTGCCAGCAGTCCCCGGACAGGGTCGGACGAGCAGTACTTC. Protein: CASSPRTGSDEQYF.

Notes on this clonotype: One end of the junction does not line up with germline, which may come from a read error. The rearrangement uses TRBV4-1 and TRBJ2-3; weak D call: TRBD1 (5 bases). Per the germline V gene, CDR1 is MGHRA and CDR2 is YSYEKL. The CDR3 contains 15 residues. The CDR3 reads CASSQEPIGTGTHYF. In DNA form, the CDR3 reads TGCGCCAGCAGCCAAGAGCCTATCGGCACAGGTACGCACTATTTT.

Concerning this clonotype itself: One end of the junction is discordant with germline, which a read error may explain. The V and J genes are TRBV5-8 and TRBJ2-3; 7 bases are shared with TRBD1. Germline V lookup: CDR1 SGHTS, CDR2 YDEGEE. CDR3 length: 15 residues. In DNA form, the CDR3 reads TGTGCCAACAGCAGTACAGGGGCTCGCATAGATACGCAGTATTTT. Translated, it gives CANSSTGARIDTQYF.

To note about this clonotype: The final CDR3 position lacks the conserved phenylalanine or tryptophan, pointing to a likely read error. The chain has TRBV4-2 and TRBJ2-7, with TRBD2 matching over 10 bases. Germline CDR1 reads LGHNA; CDR2 reads YNFKEQ. There are 16 residues in the CDR3. The V gene end was trimmed by 4 bases and the J gene end by 4 bases; junction bases not matched to a gene: 10. Here the CDR3 reads CASSLSSSGRSYEQYL. For the CDR3, the DNA is TGTGCCAGCAGCCTATCATCTAGCGGGAGATCTTACGAGCAGTACCTC.

This clonotype was counted a few times. J is TRBJ2-7 and V is TRBV5-1, with 7 bases fitting TRBD2. V dropped 3 bases and J dropped 6; count of bases not matched to a gene: 6. Germline CDR1 is SGHRS and CDR2 is YFSETQ. The CDR3 sequence is 13 residues long. The CDR3 is CASSSTLAGEQYF. In DNA form, the CDR3 reads TGCGCCAGCAGCTCTACGTTAGCGGGCGAGCAGTACTTC. The full variable domain, completed using reference TRBV5-1 and TRBJ2-7, is KAGVTQTPRYLIKTRGQQVTLSCSPISGHRSVSWYQQTPGQGLQFLFEYFSETQRNKGNFPGRFSGRQFSNSRSEMNVSTLELGDSALYLCASSSTLAGEQYFGPGTRLTVT.

This clonotype was recorded a few times. The rearrangement uses TRBV4-1 and TRBJ2-1, with no clear D. The V end was cut by 0 bases, the J end by 3 bases, with 6 bases between. CDR3 length equals 14 residues. Germline loops: CDR1 MGHRA, CDR2 YSYEKL. DNA for the CDR3: TGCGCCAGCAGCCAAGAAATCAGCTACAATGAGCAGTTCTTC. It specifies CASSQEISYNEQFF.